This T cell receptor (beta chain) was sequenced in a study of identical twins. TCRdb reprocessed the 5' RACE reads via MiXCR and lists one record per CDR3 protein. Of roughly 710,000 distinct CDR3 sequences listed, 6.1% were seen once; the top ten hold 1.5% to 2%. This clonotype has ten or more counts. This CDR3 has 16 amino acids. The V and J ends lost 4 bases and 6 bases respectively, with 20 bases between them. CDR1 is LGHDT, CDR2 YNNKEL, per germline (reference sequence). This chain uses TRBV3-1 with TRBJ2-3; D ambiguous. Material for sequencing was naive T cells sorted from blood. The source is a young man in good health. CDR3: CASSLYRASLSDTQYF. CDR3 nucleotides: TGTGCCAGCAGCCTCTATCGGGCATCTCTCTCGGATACGCAGTATTTT.